These T cell receptor beta chains were read from a single sample in a study of blood T cell repertoires in COVID-19. Assay: immunoSEQ multiplex PCR; the TCRdb copy retains only in-frame clones and omits some. The sample shows around 88,000 clones, 81% of them seen only once. What was sequenced was peripheral blood. These receptor sequences come from a man in his 60s with acute or convalescent COVID-19. Each CDR3 is given with its conserved first and last residue. A D gene is named only where the DNA matches it firmly. Clone size appears in some rows only: once, few, many, or a class for an expanded clone.

TRBV10-3,11,once,TRBJ2-3,.,CAISVGDTQYF,TGTGCCATCAGTGTCGGAGATACGCAGTATTTT
TRBV5-6,16,.,TRBJ2-3,TRBD2,CASSLKAGGRADTQYF,TGTGCCAGCAGCTTGAAGGCGGGGGGGAGGGCAGATACGCAGTATTTT
TRBV7-9,15,.,TRBJ2-1,TRBD1,CASSLDRGLYNEQFF,TGTGCCAGCAGCTTAGACAGGGGCTTATACAATGAGCAGTTCTTC
TRBV5-8,13,.,TRBJ2-1,.,CASSLDRYNEQFF,TGTGCCAGCAGCCTCGACAGGTACAATGAGCAGTTCTTC
TRBV4-3,15,.,TRBJ2-2,.,CASSPREVGTGELFF,TGCGCCAGCAGCCCAAGGGAGGTGGGCACCGGGGAGCTGTTTTTT
TRBV7-2,15,few,TRBJ1-5,.,CASSTRTGPNQPQHF,TGTGCCAGCAGCACCAGGACTGGGCCCAATCAGCCCCAGCATTTT
TRBV11-2,13,.,TRBJ1-5,.,CASSWTVNQPQHF,TGTGCCAGCAGCTGGACTGTTAATCAGCCCCAGCATTTT
TRBV7-2,16,.,TRBJ2-2,TRBD1,CASSSRQGAPTGELFF,TGTGCCAGCAGCTCCAGACAGGGGGCCCCAACCGGGGAGCTGTTTTTT
TRBV29-1,12,.,TRBJ2-7,.,CSVDRGGWEQYF,TGCAGCGTTGATAGAGGGGGTTGGGAGCAGTACTTC
TRBV7-2,14,.,TRBJ1-5,.,CASSLAGDKQPQHF,TGTGCCAGCAGCTTAGCGGGGGACAAACAGCCCCAGCATTTT
TRBV28,12,.,TRBJ2-7,.,CASTKFPYEQYF,TGTGCCAGCACCAAATTTCCCTACGAGCAGTACTTC
TRBV28,15,once,TRBJ1-5,.,CASSLGGGLNQPQHF,TGTGCCAGCAGTTTGGGCGGGGGGCTCAATCAGCCCCAGCATTTT
TRBV5-1,16,.,TRBJ2-3,TRBD2,CASSTGLAGLSDTQYF,TGCGCCAGCAGCACGGGACTAGCGGGGCTTTCGGATACGCAGTATTTT
TRBV28,15,.,TRBJ1-2,.,CASSFPQGGLDGYTF,TGTGCCAGCAGTTTTCCCCAGGGAGGGCTTGATGGCTACACCTTC
TRBV19,19,.,TRBJ1-4,.,CASSRPPMMDFPTNEKLFF,TGTGCCAGTAGCCGGCCACCAATGATGGACTTTCCAACTAATGAAAAACTGTTTTTT
TRBV6-6,15,.,TRBJ2-3,.,CASRHSGGSTDTQYF,TGTGCCAGCAGACACTCCGGGGGTAGCACAGATACGCAGTATTTT
TRBV6-4,19,.,TRBJ1-5,.,CASSDSMYRAPQSNQPQHF,TGTGCCAGCAGTGACTCGATGTACAGGGCGCCCCAAAGCAATCAGCCCCAGCATTTT
TRBV10-1,14,.,TRBJ1-4,TRBD1,CASSEGGQLEKLFF,TGCGCCAGCAGTGAAGGGGGCCAGCTAGAAAAACTGTTTTTT
TRBV6-5,12,.,TRBJ2-7,.,CASKHSNYEQYF,TGTGCCAGCAAACACAGTAACTACGAGCAGTACTTC
TRBV18,19,.,TRBJ2-1,TRBD2,CASSRLLIKRGSSYNEQFF,TGTGCCAGCTCACGACTTCTGATAAAGCGGGGGAGCTCCTACAATGAGCAGTTCTTC
TRBV18,14,.,TRBJ2-7,TRBD1,CASSRQGSSYEQYF,TGTGCCAGCTCAAGACAGGGTAGCTCCTACGAGCAGTACTTC
TRBV25-1,12,.,TRBJ2-1,TRBD2,CASEREINEQFF,TGTGCCAGCGAGCGGGAAATTAATGAGCAGTTCTTC
TRBV19,14,.,TRBJ2-2,TRBD1,CASSITGGNGELFF,TGTGCCAGTAGTATTACAGGGGGCAACGGGGAGCTGTTTTTT
TRBV10-3,18,.,TRBJ1-3,.,CAISPRGGLSSSGNTIYF,TGTGCCATCAGCCCTAGGGGGGGCTTATCAAGCTCTGGAAACACCATATATTTT
TRBV3-1/TRBV3-2,15,.,TRBJ1-4,TRBD1,CASSQRTGFDEKLFF,TGTGCCAGCAGCCAGAGGACAGGGTTTGATGAAAAACTGTTTTTT
TRBV6-2/TRBV6-3,17,many,TRBJ1-4,TRBD1,CASSYGGTGATNEKLFF,TGTGCCAGCAGTTACGGCGGGACAGGGGCAACTAATGAAAAACTGTTTTTT
TRBV18,12,.,TRBJ2-5,.,CASSPYEETQYF,TGTGCCAGCTCCCCCTATGAAGAGACCCAGTACTTC
TRBV16,11,.,TRBJ2-7,.,CASSQSAEQYF,TGTGCCAGCAGCCAATCGGCCGAGCAGTACTTC
TRBV6-5,14,.,TRBJ1-5,.,CASRRGGYNQPQHF,TGTGCCAGCAGACGGGGGGGCTACAATCAGCCCCAGCATTTT
TRBV3-1/TRBV3-2,16,.,TRBJ2-7,TRBD1,CASSHPRGRGRYEQYF,TGTGCCAGCAGCCACCCGAGGGGCAGGGGGCGCTACGAGCAGTACTTC
TRBV5-1,13,.,TRBJ1-5,.,CASSLTINQPQHF,TGCGCCAGCAGCTTGACAATCAATCAGCCCCAGCATTTT
TRBV19,16,.,TRBJ1-5,.,CASSISGWGGNQPQHF,TGTGCCAGTAGTATTAGCGGGTGGGGTGGCAATCAGCCCCAGCATTTT
TRBV19,15,.,TRBJ1-2,.,CASSTWDTPNYGYTF,TGTGCCAGTAGTACCTGGGACACTCCGAACTATGGCTACACCTTC
TRBV4-1,15,.,TRBJ2-2,TRBD1,CASSRDRGGTGELFF,TGCGCCAGCAGCCGAGACAGGGGCGGCACCGGGGAGCTGTTTTTT
TRBV4-3,16,.,TRBJ2-6,TRBD1,CASGPGQTSGANVLTF,TGCGCCAGCGGGCCGGGACAGACATCTGGGGCCAACGTCCTGACTTTC
TRBV10-3,16,.,TRBJ2-1,TRBD2,CAISRTSGVDGNEQFF,TGTGCCATCAGTCGGACTAGCGGGGTGGACGGTAATGAGCAGTTCTTC
TRBV12-5,14,few,TRBJ1-2,TRBD1,CASGFGQANYGYTF,TGTGCTAGTGGTTTTGGACAGGCTAACTATGGCTACACCTTC
TRBV7-9,12,once,TRBJ1-1,.,CASRRGRTEAFF,TGTGCCAGCAGACGGGGTAGAACTGAAGCTTTCTTT
TRBV4-3,16,.,TRBJ2-6,.,CASSQTRMHGANVLTF,TGCGCCAGCAGCCAAACGCGAATGCATGGGGCCAACGTCCTGACTTTC
TRBV4-2,14,.,TRBJ1-5,.,CASSQLGDNQPQHF,TGTGCCAGCAGCCAATTGGGAGACAATCAGCCCCAGCATTTT
TRBV5-1,16,medium-sized,TRBJ2-2,TRBD1,CASSSGQGGNTGELFF,TGCGCCAGCAGCTCAGGACAGGGGGGTAACACCGGGGAGCTGTTTTTT
TRBV7-2,15,.,TRBJ2-3,.,CASSNGPLQGDTQYF,TGTGCCAGCAGCAATGGGCCCCTTCAGGGGGATACGCAGTATTTT
TRBV7-9,16,.,TRBJ2-1,TRBD2,CASSAGFPSGGNEQFF,TGTGCCAGCAGTGCAGGGTTTCCGTCGGGGGGCAATGAGCAGTTCTTC
TRBV21-1,14,.,TRBJ1-6,.,CASNKQGGDSPLHF,TGTGCCAGCAACAAACAGGGGGGAGATTCACCCCTCCACTTT
TRBV7-6,14,once,TRBJ2-1,.,CASSFWGAAGEQFF,TGTGCCAGCAGCTTTTGGGGAGCGGCGGGTGAGCAGTTCTTC
TRBV19,14,.,TRBJ1-5,.,CASSIEPGARAQHF,TGTGCCAGTAGTATAGAACCAGGGGCTCGGGCCCAGCATTTT
TRBV4-2,15,.,TRBJ1-2,.,CASSQGVGDTYGYTF,TGTGCCAGCAGCCAAGGAGTTGGTGATACCTATGGCTACACCTTC
TRBV2,13,.,TRBJ1-2,TRBD1,CASIGDSYYGYTF,TGTGCCAGCATAGGGGACAGTTACTATGGCTACACCTTC
TRBV7-8,15,once,TRBJ1-2,TRBD1,CASSPRDRGDYGYTF,TGTGCCAGCAGCCCCCGGGACAGGGGAGACTATGGCTACACCTTC
TRBV12-2,16,.,TRBJ2-3,.,CASRLASRESTDTQYF,TGTGCAAGTCGCTTAGCGAGTCGCGAGAGCACAGATACGCAGTATTTT
TRBV30,15,.,TRBJ1-3,.,CAWKPGRTAGNTIYF,TGTGCCTGGAAGCCTGGACGGACAGCTGGAAACACCATATATTTT
TRBV19,14,.,TRBJ2-2,.,CASSIIQGAGELFF,TGTGCCAGTAGTATTATCCAGGGCGCCGGGGAGCTGTTTTTT